The clone carrying this TCR beta chain has only a few counts. The sample is drawn from a study of blood T cell repertoires in COVID-19. Study processing details: Nucleated cell number was recorded as an estimate derived from reference gene primer amplification. Using immunoSEQ multiplex PCR, the repertoire was profiled, and TCRdb retains in-frame clones only, with some absent. Clonal size and the V and J genes are those of that table, whereas D and trimming came from the DNA. The repertoire holds hundreds of thousands of clones, with 75% to 90% as singletons. V lost 1 base to trimming and J lost 3 bases, with 12 bases between them. Germline V lookup: CDR1 GTSNPN, CDR2 SVGIG (reference sequence). The length of the CDR3 is 14 residues.

The chain employs TRBV30 and TRBJ2-5; a possible D gene is TRBD2 (5 bases). Sequencing was carried out using peripheral blood. The receptor was derived from a woman aged 25 to 39 with acute or convalescent COVID-19. This CDR3 is CAWSATPSKETQYF. CDR3 nucleotides: TGTGCCTGGAGTGCCACCCCTAGCAAAGAGACCCAGTACTTC.